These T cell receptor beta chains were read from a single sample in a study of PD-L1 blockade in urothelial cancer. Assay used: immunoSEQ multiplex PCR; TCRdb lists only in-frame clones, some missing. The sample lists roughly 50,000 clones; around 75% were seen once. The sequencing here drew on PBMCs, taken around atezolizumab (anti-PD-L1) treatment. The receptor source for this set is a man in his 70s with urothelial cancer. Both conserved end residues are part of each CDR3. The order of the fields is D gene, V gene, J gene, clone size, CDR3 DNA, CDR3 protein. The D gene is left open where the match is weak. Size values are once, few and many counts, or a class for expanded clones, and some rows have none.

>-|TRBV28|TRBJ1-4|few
TGTGCCAGCAGCCCAAGTTCACAGTCTAATGAAAAACTGTTTTTT
CASSPSSQSNEKLFF
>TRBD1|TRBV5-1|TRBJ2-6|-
TGCGCCAGCAGCTTTAACAGGGGCTCGGCTGGGGCCAACGTCCTGACTTTC
CASSFNRGSAGANVLTF
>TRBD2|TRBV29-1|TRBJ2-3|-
TGCAGCGTTGGAAGCGGGGGGACCTTCACAGATACGCAGTATTTT
CSVGSGGTFTDTQYF
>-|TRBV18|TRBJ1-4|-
TGTGCCAGCTCACCCCCAGGGAAAAATGAAAAACTGTTTTTT
CASSPPGKNEKLFF
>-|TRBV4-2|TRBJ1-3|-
TGTGCCAGCAGCCAAGTCGGTGATTCTGGAAACACCATATATTTT
CASSQVGDSGNTIYF
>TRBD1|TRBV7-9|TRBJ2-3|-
TGTGCCAGCAGCTCCCGGACAGGCTCAGATACGCAGTATTTT
CASSSRTGSDTQYF
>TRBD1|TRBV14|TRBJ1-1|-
TGTGCCAGCAGCCAAAAGGGGACAGGGGGGCGAACTGAAGCTTTCTTT
CASSQKGTGGRTEAFF
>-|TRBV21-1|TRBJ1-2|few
TGTGCCAGCAGCAATGTGGTTCTATATGGCTACACCTTC
CASSNVVLYGYTF
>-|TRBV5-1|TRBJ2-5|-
TGCGCCAGCAGCTATCGGGACTTCAATCAAGAGACCCAGTACTTC
CASSYRDFNQETQYF
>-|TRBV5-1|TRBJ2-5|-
TGCGCCAGCAGCTTGGAATCCGCTCAGGGGGAGACCCAGTACTTC
CASSLESAQGETQYF
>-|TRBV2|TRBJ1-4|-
TGTGCCAGCAGTGAACTTCCGACGGGAGTCGGGGGTGGACTGTTTTTT
CASSELPTGVGGGLFF
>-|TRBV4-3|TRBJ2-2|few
TGCGCCAGCAGCCAAAATCCCCGGCAGGGGACCGGGGAGCTGTTTTTT
CASSQNPRQGTGELFF
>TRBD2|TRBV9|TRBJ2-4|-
TGTGCCAGCAGCAAGACTAGCGGGGGGGCGAACATTCAGTACTTC
CASSKTSGGANIQYF
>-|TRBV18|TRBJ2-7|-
TGTGCCAGCTCACCTCGACAGCACTCCTACGAGCAGTACTTC
CASSPRQHSYEQYF
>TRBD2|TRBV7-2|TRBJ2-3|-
TGTGCCAGCAGCCCACTCGGTAGCGGGGGGGCCGGAGATACGCAGTATTTT
CASSPLGSGGAGDTQYF
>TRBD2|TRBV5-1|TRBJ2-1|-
TGCGCCAGCAGCTTGGGGACTAGCGGGGACAATGAGCAGTTCTTC
CASSLGTSGDNEQFF
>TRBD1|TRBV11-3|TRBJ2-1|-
TGTGCCAGCAGCTTAGACCTACTGTGGGACAGCAATGAGCAGTTCTTC
CASSLDLLWDSNEQFF
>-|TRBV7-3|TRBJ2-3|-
TGTGCCAGCAGCTCTAACGGGGGTATGGATACGCAGTATTTT
CASSSNGGMDTQYF
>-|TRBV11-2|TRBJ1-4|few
TGTGCCAGCAGCTTTTCGGGTAGTCGAGAAAAACTGTTTTTT
CASSFSGSREKLFF
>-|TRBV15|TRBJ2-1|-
TGTGCCACCGGGGGGGGCGGCTGGACGGGTGAGCAGTTCTTC
CATGGGGWTGEQFF
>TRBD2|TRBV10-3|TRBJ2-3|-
TGTGCCATCAGCCAGACTAGCGGGGGCCGTTACGATACGCAGTATTTT
CAISQTSGGRYDTQYF
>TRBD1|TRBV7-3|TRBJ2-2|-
TGTGCCAGCAGCGCCGGGACAGTCCGATCCGGGGAGCTGTTTTTT
CASSAGTVRSGELFF
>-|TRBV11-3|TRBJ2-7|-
TGTGCCAGCAGCCCGATGAGGGGGTCCTACGAGCAGTACTTC
CASSPMRGSYEQYF
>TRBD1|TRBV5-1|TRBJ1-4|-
TGCGCCAGCAGCTCAGGACAGGCGCGTAATGAAAAACTGTTTTTT
CASSSGQARNEKLFF
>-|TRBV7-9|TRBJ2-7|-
TGTGCCAGCAGCTTAAGGGAGGTGGGCCGAGCCGTAAAAGAGCAGTACTTC
CASSLREVGRAVKEQYF
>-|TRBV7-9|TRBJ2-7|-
TGTGCCAGCAGCTTAGGGCTAGCAGCCTACGAGCAGTACTTC
CASSLGLAAYEQYF
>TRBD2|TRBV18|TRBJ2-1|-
TGTGCCAGCTCACCGCCGCTTCTTCTAGCGGGGGCCTTTAATGAGCAGTTCTTC
CASSPPLLLAGAFNEQFF
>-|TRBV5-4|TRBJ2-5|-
TGTGCCAGCAGCTTGGTTCGGGGATCGACCCAGTACTTC
CASSLVRGSTQYF
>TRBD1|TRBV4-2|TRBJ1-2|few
TGTGCCAGCAGCCAAGACGACCGGACAGGGTCTGGCTACACCTTC
CASSQDDRTGSGYTF
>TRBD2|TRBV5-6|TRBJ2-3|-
TGTGCCAGCAGCGGACTAGCGGGAGGGCCGGTAGCAGATACGCAGTATTTT
CASSGLAGGPVADTQYF
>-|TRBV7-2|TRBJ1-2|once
TGTGCCAGCAGCTTAACAGATCTTTATGGCTACACCTTC
CASSLTDLYGYTF
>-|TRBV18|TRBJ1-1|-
TGTGCCAGCTCACTAGGACAAGGGAACACTGAAGCTTTCTTT
CASSLGQGNTEAFF